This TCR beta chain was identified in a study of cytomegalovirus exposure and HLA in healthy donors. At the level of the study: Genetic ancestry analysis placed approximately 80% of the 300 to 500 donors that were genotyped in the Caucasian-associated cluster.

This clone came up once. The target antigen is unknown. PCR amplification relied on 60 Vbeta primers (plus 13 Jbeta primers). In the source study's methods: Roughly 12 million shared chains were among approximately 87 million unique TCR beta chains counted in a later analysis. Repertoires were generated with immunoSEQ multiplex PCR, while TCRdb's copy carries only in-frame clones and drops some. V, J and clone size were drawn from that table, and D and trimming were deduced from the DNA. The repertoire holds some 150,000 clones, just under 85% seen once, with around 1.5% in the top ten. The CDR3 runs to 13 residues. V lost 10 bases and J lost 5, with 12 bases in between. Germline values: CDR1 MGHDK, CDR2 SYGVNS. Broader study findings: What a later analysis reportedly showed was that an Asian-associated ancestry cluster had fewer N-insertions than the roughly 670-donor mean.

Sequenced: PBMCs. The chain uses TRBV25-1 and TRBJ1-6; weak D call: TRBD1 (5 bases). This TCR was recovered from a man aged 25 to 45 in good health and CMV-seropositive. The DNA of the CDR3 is TGTGCCACCAGAGGGGCAGATAATTCACCCCTCCACTTT. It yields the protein CATRGADNSPLHF.